These 15 T cell receptor beta chains were sequenced from one sample in a study of blood T cell repertoires in COVID-19. Clones were read by immunoSEQ multiplex PCR, and TCRdb kept only the in-frame ones, dropping some. The sample holds some 100,000 clones, roughly 79% seen once. The sequenced sample consisted of peripheral blood. The receptors stem from a woman in her seventies with acute or convalescent COVID-19.

The chain carries TRBV7-9 and TRBJ1-1; 8 nucleotides align to TRBD1. J was trimmed by 7 bases and V by 3 bases; bases with no gene match: 7. Germline-derived CDR1 and CDR2 are SEHNR and FQNEAQ (reference sequence). CDR3 size: 14 residues. The CDR3 loop is CASSFRTGFGEAFF. CDR3 coding DNA: TGTGCCAGCAGCTTTCGGACAGGGTTTGGTGAAGCTTTCTTT.

This rearrangement joins TRBV11-2 to TRBJ1-3, with 8 bases identical to TRBD1. This CDR3 has 15 residues. The V gene's germline CDR1 is SGHAT and CDR2 FQNNGV. V shed 1 base and J 2 bases; nucleotides not matched to a gene: 1. The CDR3 DNA reads TGTGCCAGCAGCTTAGTACAGGGGGCTGGAAACACCATATATTTT. Translation: CASSLVQGAGNTIYF.

The chain joins TRBV9 to TRBJ1-1; 8 bases map to TRBD1. V lost 1 base to trimming and J lost 3 bases; unmatched junction nucleotides: 5. This CDR3 comprises 15 residues. CDR1 is SGDLS, CDR2 YYNGEE, per germline. CDR3 in amino acids: CASSVSPGGDTEAFF. The CDR3, as DNA: TGTGCCAGCAGCGTATCACCAGGGGGCGACACTGAAGCTTTCTTT.

V and J are TRBV10-3 and TRBJ1-1, with D perhaps TRBD1 (5 bases). The germline CDR1 and CDR2 sequences are ENHRY and SYGVKD. Trimming cost V 3 bases and J 1 base, with 12 bases left between them. The CDR3 contains 15 residues. The DNA of the CDR3 is TGTGCCATCAGTGACCGACAGTCCTCGAACACTGAAGCTTTCTTT. Encoded protein: CAISDRQSSNTEAFF.

V usage is TRBV25-1 and J usage is TRBJ1-2, with D possibly TRBD1 on 5 matching bases. V lost 6 bases and J lost 3, with 14 bases in between. The CDR3 spans 14 residues. Germline V gene data show CDR1 as MGHDK and CDR2 as SYGVNS. The CDR3 sequence is CASRGGDAYYGYTF. CDR3 in DNA: TGTGCCAGCAGGGGGGGGGACGCTTACTATGGCTACACCTTC.

This clone was recorded once. The V gene is TRBV10-2, the J gene TRBJ2-7; 11 bases match TRBD2. With V trimmed by 6 bases and J by 2 bases, 3 bases remained unmatched. Looked up from germline, CDR1 is WSHSY and CDR2 is SAAADI. The CDR3 is 14 residues long. The CDR3 reads CASRVAGGPYEQYF. DNA for the CDR3: TGCGCCAGCAGGGTAGCGGGGGGGCCCTACGAGCAGTACTTC.

The V gene is TRBV4-3, the J gene TRBJ1-6; D is unresolved. Germline-derived CDR1 and CDR2 are LGHNA and YSLEER. V lost 0 bases and J 0 bases, leaving 3 bases between the germline ends. CDR3 length: 15 amino acids. The CDR3 coding sequence is TGCGCCAGCAGCCAAGATAGCTCCTATAATTCACCCCTCCACTTT. This gives the protein CASSQDSSYNSPLHF.

This clone was picked up a small number of times. This rearrangement joins TRBV25-1 to TRBJ1-5, with 12 bases aligning to TRBD1. CDR3 size: 17 residues. J gave up 6 bases and V 3 bases, and 9 bases lay outside the gene matches. CDR1 and CDR2 from the germline V gene are MGHDK and SYGVNS. As DNA, the CDR3 is TGTGCCAGCAGTGAGTCTTCCGGGACAGGGGGCGGTCAGCCCCAGCATTTT. It codes for CASSESSGTGGGQPQHF.

This rearrangement joins TRBV28 to TRBJ2-2; TRBD1 aligns across 7 bases. The CDR3 is 19 amino acids. Germline loops: CDR1 MDHEN, CDR2 SYDVKM. The junction had 16 bases not matched to a gene; V was cut back by 5 bases and J by 1 base. CDR3 residues: CASSARVRAGGLNTGELFF. CDR3 DNA sequence: TGTGCCAGCAGTGCCCGAGTGCGGGCAGGGGGTTTGAACACCGGGGAGCTGTTTTTT.

The gene calls are TRBV30 and TRBJ2-7, with a possible D match to TRBD1 (5 bases). The germline gives CDR1 GTSNPN, CDR2 SVGIG (reference sequence). The CDR3 contains 13 residues. V gave up 2 bases and J gave up 6 bases, with 14 bases separating them. Here the CDR3 reads CAWSRGRLGEQYV. CDR3 coding DNA: TGTGCCTGGAGTAGGGGCCGACTCGGCGAGCAGTACGTC.

A note on this clone: The sample holds other DNA sequences that translate to the same CDR3. This chain joins TRBV7-9 and TRBJ1-4; 9 nucleotides line up with TRBD1. Germline CDR1 is SEHNR and CDR2 is FQNEAQ (reference sequence). The CDR3 sequence is 14 residues long. Trimming took 5 bases from V and 8 from J; bases not matched to a gene: 6. Here the CDR3 reads CASSPGQGREKLFF. The CDR3 region has the DNA TGTGCCAGCAGCCCGGGACAGGGAAGAGAAAAACTGTTTTTT.

The chain joins TRBV11-3 to TRBJ1-3; no firm D call. V was cut by 5 bases and J by 2 bases, with 7 bases left in between. The length of the CDR3 is 13 residues. Germline values: CDR1 SGHNT, CDR2 YENEEA. The CDR3 sequence is CASSPSPGNTIYF. The DNA of the CDR3 is TGTGCCAGCAGCCCGTCTCCTGGAAACACCATATATTTT.

This clone appeared a single time. The chain couples TRBV28 to TRBJ1-2, with D unclear. Germline loops: CDR1 MDHEN, CDR2 SYDVKM. The V and J ends lost 7 bases and 7 bases respectively, with 13 bases between them. This CDR3 contains 12 residues. The chain's CDR3 is CASKNTNLGYTF. In DNA, the CDR3 is TGTGCCAGCAAAAATACAAATCTTGGCTACACCTTC.

The rearrangement joins TRBV20-1 to TRBJ2-1; 7 bases are shared with TRBD1. The CDR3 length is 14 residues. Germline V gives CDR1 DFQATT, CDR2 SNEGSKA (reference sequence). Unmatched junction bases numbered 5, after V lost 3 bases and J lost 3 bases. This CDR3 reads CSASLYRGYNEQFF. For the CDR3, the DNA is TGCAGTGCTAGTTTGTACAGGGGCTACAATGAGCAGTTCTTC.

This clone was seen repeatedly, ten times or more. The V call is TRBV3-1 (or the pseudogene TRBV3-2), the J call TRBJ2-1; D unresolved. Trimming removed 0 bases at V and 3 bases at J, with 6 bases between. The length of the CDR3 is 14 residues. Germline V gene data show CDR1 as LGHDT and CDR2 as YNNKEL (reference sequence). CDR3 DNA sequence: TGTGCCAGCAGCCAAGATCCTAACTACAATGAGCAGTTCTTC. This translates into CASSQDPNYNEQFF.